The rows below give T cell receptor beta chains drawn from one sample of a study of shared clonotypes between healthy human individuals. Repertoires were generated with immunoSEQ multiplex PCR, while TCRdb's copy carries only in-frame clones and drops some. The sample lists about 2.1 million clones; 85% to 95% were seen once. The sample comprised naive CD8+ T cells from PBMCs. The receptors originated from a man aged 18-30 years in good health. Some clones in this sample may be carry-over from other donors' samples. CDR3s include the opening cysteine and the closing phenylalanine or tryptophan. The D gene is left open where the match is weak. Expanded clones get a size class; other rows say once, few or many, or leave the size out.

v_gene: TRBV9
abundance: NA
d_gene: NA
j_gene: TRBJ2-5
CDR3nt: TGTGCCAGCAGCCCCCCTAATGGGGCCGCACGGGCCCAGTACTTC
CDR3aa: CASSPPNGAARAQYF

v_gene: TRBV11-2
abundance: NA
d_gene: NA
j_gene: TRBJ2-7
CDR3nt: TGTGCCAGCAGCTTAGAGGACACTGGGGCCTACGAGCAGTACTTC
CDR3aa: CASSLEDTGAYEQYF

v_gene: TRBV29-1
abundance: NA
d_gene: NA
j_gene: TRBJ2-7
CDR3nt: TGCAGCGTTGGAGGCAGGCGGACCTACGAGCAGTACTTC
CDR3aa: CSVGGRRTYEQYF

v_gene: TRBV19
abundance: NA
d_gene: NA
j_gene: TRBJ2-2
CDR3nt: TGTGCCAGTGCGGGTCCAAACACCGGGGAGCTGTTTTTT
CDR3aa: CASAGPNTGELFF

v_gene: TRBV28
abundance: NA
d_gene: TRBD2
j_gene: TRBJ2-1
CDR3nt: TGTGCCAGCACCTCGGAGCGGGAGGTTGTTAATGAGCAGTTCTTC
CDR3aa: CASTSEREVVNEQFF

v_gene: TRBV4-2
abundance: NA
d_gene: TRBD2
j_gene: TRBJ2-1
CDR3nt: TGTGCCAGCAGCCAAGAGACTAGCGGGAGTGACAATGAGCAGTTCTTC
CDR3aa: CASSQETSGSDNEQFF

v_gene: TRBV7-2
abundance: NA
d_gene: TRBD2
j_gene: TRBJ2-3
CDR3nt: TGTGCCAGCAGCGTAGTAGCGGGAGGGCGTTTGGGTACGCAGTATTTT
CDR3aa: CASSVVAGGRLGTQYF

v_gene: TRBV30
abundance: NA
d_gene: TRBD1
j_gene: TRBJ2-7
CDR3nt: TGTGCCTGGAGTGACCGACAGGGCACGTACGAGCAGTACTTC
CDR3aa: CAWSDRQGTYEQYF

v_gene: TRBV28
abundance: NA
d_gene: TRBD1
j_gene: TRBJ2-7
CDR3nt: TGTGCCAGCAGTTTAGGGACAGGGCCGCCGGCGCGGGAGCAGTACTTC
CDR3aa: CASSLGTGPPAREQYF

v_gene: TRBV4-1
abundance: NA
d_gene: NA
j_gene: TRBJ2-7
CDR3nt: TGCGCCAGCAGCCACCGGCCGGGCCGCTACGAGCAGTACTTC
CDR3aa: CASSHRPGRYEQYF

v_gene: TRBV27
abundance: NA
d_gene: NA
j_gene: TRBJ2-7
CDR3nt: TGTGCCAGCAGTCCAGACCCCTACGAGCAGTACTTC
CDR3aa: CASSPDPYEQYF

v_gene: TRBV28
abundance: NA
d_gene: NA
j_gene: TRBJ2-1
CDR3nt: TGTGCCAGCAGAACTCAGTGGGAAAGCTCCTACAATGAGCAGTTCTTC
CDR3aa: CASRTQWESSYNEQFF

v_gene: TRBV28
abundance: once
d_gene: NA
j_gene: TRBJ2-7
CDR3nt: TGTGCCAGCAGCTATATTAACTACGAGCAGTACTTC
CDR3aa: CASSYINYEQYF

v_gene: TRBV7-2
abundance: NA
d_gene: TRBD1
j_gene: TRBJ2-7
CDR3nt: TGTGCCAGCAGCCTTACGGGGACAGGGACGTCCGAGCAGTACTTC
CDR3aa: CASSLTGTGTSEQYF

v_gene: TRBV27
abundance: NA
d_gene: NA
j_gene: TRBJ2-7
CDR3nt: TGTGCCAGCAGCCCCGTAGGGGCTCCCTACGAGCAGTACTTC
CDR3aa: CASSPVGAPYEQYF

v_gene: TRBV4-3
abundance: NA
d_gene: NA
j_gene: TRBJ2-7
CDR3nt: TGCGCCAGCAGCCAAGCCTTTGGTTTACTATCCTACGAGCAGTACTTC
CDR3aa: CASSQAFGLLSYEQYF

v_gene: TRBV13
abundance: NA
d_gene: NA
j_gene: TRBJ1-1
CDR3nt: TGTGCCAACCGCACCGCGGGGGCGGTTGAAGCTTTCTTT
CDR3aa: CANRTAGAVEAFF

v_gene: TRBV27
abundance: NA
d_gene: NA
j_gene: TRBJ2-1
CDR3nt: TGTGCCAGCAGCCGTTTAAGGGGTGTGGGTGAGCAGTTCTTC
CDR3aa: CASSRLRGVGEQFF

v_gene: TRBV6-4
abundance: NA
d_gene: TRBD2
j_gene: TRBJ2-7
CDR3nt: TGTGCCAGCAGCCATGGACTAGCGGAACCCTACGAGCAGTACTTC
CDR3aa: CASSHGLAEPYEQYF

v_gene: TRBV9
abundance: NA
d_gene: NA
j_gene: TRBJ2-3
CDR3nt: TGTGCCAGCAGCGTAGCCCCAGATACGCAGTATTTT
CDR3aa: CASSVAPDTQYF

v_gene: TRBV6-1
abundance: NA
d_gene: NA
j_gene: TRBJ1-1
CDR3nt: TGTGCCAGCAGTGAAGGGTGGTACACTGAAGCTTTCTTT
CDR3aa: CASSEGWYTEAFF

v_gene: TRBV29-1
abundance: NA
d_gene: NA
j_gene: TRBJ2-7
CDR3nt: TGCAGCGTTTTAACATGGCCTGGCTACGAGCAGTACTTC
CDR3aa: CSVLTWPGYEQYF

v_gene: TRBV5-8
abundance: NA
d_gene: TRBD2
j_gene: TRBJ2-5
CDR3nt: TGTGCCAGCAGCCGGAGGGGAGGGGAGACCCAGTACTTC
CDR3aa: CASSRRGGETQYF

v_gene: TRBV6-5
abundance: NA
d_gene: NA
j_gene: TRBJ2-5
CDR3nt: TGTGCCAGCAGTTCGTGGCACACCTCGGAGACCCAGTACTTC
CDR3aa: CASSSWHTSETQYF

v_gene: TRBV7-9
abundance: NA
d_gene: TRBD1
j_gene: TRBJ2-7
CDR3nt: TGTGCCAGCGGGGACAGGGTTACCTACGAGCAGTACTTC
CDR3aa: CASGDRVTYEQYF

v_gene: TRBV4-3
abundance: once
d_gene: NA
j_gene: TRBJ1-1
CDR3nt: TGCGCCAGCAGCCAAGATACCCCTGGGGGAACTGAAGCTTTCTTT
CDR3aa: CASSQDTPGGTEAFF

v_gene: TRBV6-4
abundance: NA
d_gene: NA
j_gene: TRBJ1-1
CDR3nt: TGTGCCAGCAAGATTAGGGACATTCTTATGAGACCTGGAAACACTGAAGCTTTCTTT
CDR3aa: CASKIRDILMRPGNTEAFF

v_gene: TRBV7-9
abundance: NA
d_gene: NA
j_gene: TRBJ2-5
CDR3nt: TGTGCCAGCAGCTCCCCGCGCAGGGAAACTTACCAAGAGACCCAGTACTTC
CDR3aa: CASSSPRRETYQETQYF

v_gene: TRBV27
abundance: NA
d_gene: NA
j_gene: TRBJ2-7
CDR3nt: TGTGCCAGCAGTTCATCCAGCTCCTACGAGCAGTACTTC
CDR3aa: CASSSSSSYEQYF

v_gene: TRBV11-2
abundance: once
d_gene: TRBD2
j_gene: TRBJ2-6
CDR3nt: TGTGCCAGCAGCACCGGGACTAGATACTCTGGGGCCAACGTCCTGACTTTC
CDR3aa: CASSTGTRYSGANVLTF

v_gene: TRBV9
abundance: NA
d_gene: NA
j_gene: TRBJ2-5
CDR3nt: TGTGCCAGCAGCTCCCGGGTGGGGGCAGAGCAAGAGACCCAGTACTTC
CDR3aa: CASSSRVGAEQETQYF

v_gene: TRBV9
abundance: NA
d_gene: TRBD2
j_gene: TRBJ2-3
CDR3nt: TGTGCCAGCAGCGAGACTAGCCCCGGGTGGGGCACAGATACGCAGTATTTT
CDR3aa: CASSETSPGWGTDTQYF

v_gene: TRBV27
abundance: NA
d_gene: TRBD2
j_gene: TRBJ2-7
CDR3nt: TGTGCCAGCAGTTTAGTGCTAGCGGGTACATACGAGCAGTACTTC
CDR3aa: CASSLVLAGTYEQYF

v_gene: TRBV27
abundance: NA
d_gene: NA
j_gene: TRBJ1-1
CDR3nt: TGTGCCAGCAGTGGCCGGACGGGGAACACTGAAGCTTTCTTT
CDR3aa: CASSGRTGNTEAFF

v_gene: TRBV2
abundance: once
d_gene: NA
j_gene: TRBJ2-1
CDR3nt: TGTGCCAGCATCCGGGACGGGCCAAGCTCCTACAATGAGCAGTTCTTC
CDR3aa: CASIRDGPSSYNEQFF

v_gene: TRBV7-9
abundance: once
d_gene: TRBD1
j_gene: TRBJ2-1
CDR3nt: TGTGCCAGCAGCCCCGGACAGGGAGTCTACAATGAGCAGTTCTTC
CDR3aa: CASSPGQGVYNEQFF

v_gene: TRBV29-1
abundance: NA
d_gene: TRBD2
j_gene: TRBJ2-2
CDR3nt: TGCAGCGTTGAAGTCAGTCTAGCGGGTTGGACCGGGGAGCTGTTTTTT
CDR3aa: CSVEVSLAGWTGELFF

v_gene: TRBV10-3
abundance: NA
d_gene: TRBD1
j_gene: TRBJ2-3
CDR3nt: TGTGCCATCAGGGACAGGGGAAGCACAGATACGCAGTATTTT
CDR3aa: CAIRDRGSTDTQYF

v_gene: TRBV9
abundance: NA
d_gene: TRBD1
j_gene: TRBJ2-1
CDR3nt: TGTGCCAGCAGCGCAGGGGGCGCCGGTACCAATGAGCAGTTCTTC
CDR3aa: CASSAGGAGTNEQFF

v_gene: TRBV11-3
abundance: NA
d_gene: TRBD2
j_gene: TRBJ2-1
CDR3nt: TGTGCCAGCAGCTTAGGCGGGAGTGGCAATGAGCAGTTCTTC
CDR3aa: CASSLGGSGNEQFF

v_gene: TRBV28
abundance: once
d_gene: NA
j_gene: TRBJ1-5
CDR3nt: TGTGCCAGTAACCCTGGAGGCCTACTCAATCAGCCCCAGCATTTT
CDR3aa: CASNPGGLLNQPQHF

v_gene: TRBV27
abundance: NA
d_gene: NA
j_gene: TRBJ1-5
CDR3nt: TGTGCCAGCAGTTTAGGGCTTTATCAGCCCCAGCATTTT
CDR3aa: CASSLGLYQPQHF

v_gene: TRBV15
abundance: NA
d_gene: NA
j_gene: TRBJ2-7
CDR3nt: TGTGCCACCACGCCCCAAGCAGGCTCCTACGAGCAGTACTTC
CDR3aa: CATTPQAGSYEQYF

v_gene: TRBV10-1
abundance: few
d_gene: NA
j_gene: TRBJ2-7
CDR3nt: TGCGCCAGCAGTGAGTCGTACAGGGGGGGAGAGCAGTACTTC
CDR3aa: CASSESYRGGEQYF

v_gene: TRBV7-9
abundance: NA
d_gene: TRBD1
j_gene: TRBJ1-5
CDR3nt: TGTGCCAGCAGTTCCGACAGGGTGGGTCCGCCCCAGCATTTT
CDR3aa: CASSSDRVGPPQHF

v_gene: TRBV19
abundance: NA
d_gene: NA
j_gene: TRBJ1-4
CDR3nt: TGTGCCAGTAGTATAGCTCTGCCTCGAGAAAAACTGTTTTTT
CDR3aa: CASSIALPREKLFF

v_gene: TRBV28
abundance: NA
d_gene: TRBD2
j_gene: TRBJ2-1
CDR3nt: TGTGCCAGCACCTCCCCACTAGCGGGAGTTGGCTATGAGCAGTTCTTC
CDR3aa: CASTSPLAGVGYEQFF

v_gene: TRBV2
abundance: NA
d_gene: TRBD1
j_gene: TRBJ2-7
CDR3nt: TGTGCCAGCAGCGAAGCAACAGGGGGCTTCGGGGAGTACTTC
CDR3aa: CASSEATGGFGEYF